This T cell receptor beta chain was profiled in a study of cytomegalovirus exposure and HLA in healthy donors. PCR was performed using 60 Vbeta and 13 Jbeta primers. Libraries were prepared by immunoSEQ multiplex PCR; TCRdb keeps only in-frame clonotypes and omits some of them. Among fewer than 150,000 clones listed, 60% to 85% were seen once. Deletions cut 4 bases from V and 0 bases from J, with 8 bases between. The length of the CDR3 is 14 residues. Germline values: CDR1 MGHRA, CDR2 YSYEKL. The specimen was PBMCs. The V and J genes are TRBV4-1 and TRBJ2-3, with D unresolved. This clonotype was sampled from a male donor in good health and CMV-seronegative. The CDR3: CASSLPTSTDTQYF. In DNA, the CDR3 is TGCGCCAGCAGCCTCCCGACTAGCACAGATACGCAGTATTTT.